This record looks at one TCR beta chain sequence and its context. Its matching antigen is unknown. Trimming removed 0 bases from V and 0 bases from J; junction bases left unmatched: 4. The CDR3 length is 17 residues. The germline V gene has CDR1 SGHRS and CDR2 YFSETQ. This sample was taken from a study of response to subunit inactivated influenza vaccine. Broader study findings: Every seasonal influenza vaccination brings in few new T cells, the authors suggested.

TCRdb re-called the RT-PCR reads through MiXCR, storing one row per CDR3 protein. This table holds a few hundred thousand distinct CDR3 sequences, 20% to 25% found once. The material was PBMCs from blood, obtained approximately 20 months after vaccination. The chain uses TRBV5-1 and TRBJ1-3, with 9 bases lining up with TRBD1. This clonotype was sampled from a man between 50 and 75 years old who received an inactivated influenza vaccine. The CDR3 coding sequence is TGCGCCAGCAGCTTGGTGACAGGGGGTTCCTCTGGAAACACCATATATTTT. Protein product: CASSLVTGGSSGNTIYF.